Only a few counts were recorded for the clone carrying this T cell receptor beta chain. This CDR3 region has 18 residues. V trimming: 0 bases; J trimming: 0 bases; junction bases outside the gene matches: 5. Germline CDR1 and CDR2: ENHRY and SYGVKD. The record originates from a study of blood T cell repertoires in COVID-19. All enrollees were roughly 18 to 89 years old and from approximately 25 US areas. In assigning cohorts, the study relied on participant-reported clinical history. As processed by the authors: Reference gene primer amplification gave estimated nucleated cell counts. TCRdb's table, derived via immunoSEQ multiplex PCR, lists solely in-frame clones and lacks some. The D gene and trimming were derived from the DNA, and the V and J assignments and clone size from that table. Here the sample spans roughly 220,000 clones, about 90% being singletons.

The material sequenced was PBMCs or T cells enriched from blood (not recorded which). This clonotype was obtained from a man aged 30 to 45 who had been exposed to COVID-19. V usage is TRBV10-3 and J usage is TRBJ1-5, with 10 nucleotides matching TRBD1. The CDR3 sequence is CAISESRTGGDSNQPQHF. The CDR3 coding sequence is TGTGCCATCAGTGAGTCTAGGACAGGGGGAGATAGCAATCAGCCCCAGCATTTT.